Presented here are 15 T cell receptor beta chains from one specimen sequenced in a study of CD8 T cells in ankylosing spondylitis. In TCRdb, the 5' RACE reads were re-called with MiXCR into one record per CDR3 protein. The table lists roughly 100,000 distinct CDR3 sequences, roughly 8.3% of them singletons. The sequenced sample was blood, either unsorted or a sorted T cell fraction (not recorded which). Receptor source: a male donor with ankylosing spondylitis or in good health (not recorded which).

This clonotype was recorded many times. V gene TRBV5-1 combines with J gene TRBJ2-1; 14 nucleotides match TRBD2. Germline CDR1 SGHRS, CDR2 YFSETQ. This CDR3 is 15 amino acids long. Trimming removed 4 bases from V and 7 bases from J; junction bases left unmatched: 4. CDR3 sequence reads: CASSAGLAGDNEQFF. Written as DNA, the CDR3 is TGCGCCAGCAGCGCGGGACTAGCGGGAGATAATGAGCAGTTCTTC.

This sequence joins TRBV7-9 and TRBJ2-7; 7 positions agree with TRBD2. Germline values: CDR1 SEHNR, CDR2 FQNEAQ (reference sequence). V lost 5 bases, J lost 4 bases, and 11 bases stayed unmatched. This CDR3 comprises 15 residues. The CDR3 region is CASSAGLAAKYEQYF. The CDR3 bases are TGTGCCAGCAGCGCTGGGCTAGCGGCCAAATACGAGCAGTACTTC.

This clonotype has at least ten counts. The gene calls are TRBV6-2 or TRBV6-3 and TRBJ2-1; D uncertain. Germline loops: CDR1 MNHEY, CDR2 SVGEGT. Trimming took off 6 bases at V and 4 bases at J, with 13 bases between the two ends. This CDR3 is built from 14 residues. This CDR3 reads CASSRTLKYNEQFF. Written as DNA, the CDR3 is TGTGCCAGCAGCCGCACTCTGAAGTACAATGAGCAGTTCTTC.

This clonotype has ten or more counts. This sequence joins TRBV10-3 and TRBJ1-2; D call uncertain. V lost 0 bases to trimming and J lost 3 bases, with 5 bases between them. This CDR3 comprises 13 residues. Germline V gene lookup returns CDR1 ENHRY and CDR2 SYGVKD. Here the CDR3 DNA reads TGTGCCATCAGTGAGTCGTTGTACTATGGCTACACCTTC. Encoded protein: CAISESLYYGYTF.

This clonotype has at least ten counts. This chain uses TRBV15 with TRBJ2-1, with 9 bases identical to TRBD2. J gave up 1 base and V 0 bases, and 7 bases lay outside the gene matches. The CDR3 is 18 residues long. Germline V gene data show CDR1 as LNHNV and CDR2 as YYDKDF (reference sequence). The CDR3 reads CATSRDSSGRISYNEQFF. In DNA form, the CDR3 reads TGTGCCACCAGCAGAGATAGCAGCGGGAGGATTTCCTACAATGAGCAGTTCTTC. The whole variable domain, filled in from reference TRBV15 and TRBJ2-1, reads DAMVIQNPRYQVTQFGKPVTLSCSQTLNHNVMYWYQQKSSQAPKLLFHYYDKDFNNEADTPDNFQSRRPNTSFCFLDIRSPGLGDTAMYLCATSRDSSGRISYNEQFFGPGTRLTVL.

This clonotype was seen many times. CDR3 region: CASSLGPLGTDTQYF. Written as DNA, the CDR3 is TGTGCCAGCAGCTTGGGACCCCTAGGCACAGATACGCAGTATTTT. This rearrangement joins TRBV5-5 to TRBJ2-3; D ambiguous. There are 15 residues in the CDR3. The germline CDR1 and CDR2 sequences are SGHKS and YYEKEE (reference sequence). Trimming removed 0 bases at V and 1 base at J, with 9 bases between.

This clonotype showed up many times. The V gene is TRBV10-3, the J gene TRBJ2-1; maybe TRBD1 (7 bases). The germline V and J ends were trimmed by 7 bases and 4 bases, with 14 bases remaining between them. CDR3 length: 14 amino acids. Germline V lookup: CDR1 ENHRY, CDR2 SYGVKD. The CDR3 here is CAIKEGARYNEQFF. CDR3 nucleotide sequence: TGTGCCATCAAGGAGGGGGCGCGGTACAATGAGCAGTTCTTC.

This clonotype was observed a handful of times. This chain connects TRBV6-1 to TRBJ1-2, with no clear D. CDR1 and CDR2 from the germline V gene are MNHNS and SASEGT. The V end was cut by 2 bases, the J end by 4 bases, with 5 bases between. The CDR3 runs to 12 residues. Written as DNA, the CDR3 is TGTGCCAGCAGTGAAAGAAGCTATGGCTACACCTTC. It specifies CASSERSYGYTF.

A word on this clonotype: A much larger clone differs by one base, so this may be a read error. The chain couples TRBV5-1 to TRBJ2-7; D is uncertain. The CDR3 runs 14 residues. The germline V gene has CDR1 SGHRS and CDR2 YFSETQ. CDR3 sequence: CVSSLSGIPYEQYF. The CDR3 nucleotides are TGCGTCAGCAGCTTGTCCGGTATCCCCTACGAGCAGTACTTC.

V is TRBV11-3 and J is TRBJ2-3; 12 positions agree with TRBD2. CDR1 is SGHNT, CDR2 YENEEA, per germline. After removal of 4 bases from V and 5 bases from J, the junction contained 7 bases not matched to a gene. The CDR3 spans 16 residues. The CDR3 reads CASSSRLAGDGDTQYF. The CDR3 nucleotides read TGTGCCAGCAGCTCGCGACTAGCGGGAGATGGAGATACGCAGTATTTT. The complete variable domain, with remaining parts taken from reference TRBV11-3 and TRBJ2-3, reads EAGVVQSPRYKIIEKKQPVAFWCNPISGHNTLYWYLQNLGQGPELLIRYENEEAVDDSQLPKDRFSAERLKGVDSTLKIQPAELGDSAVYLCASSSRLAGDGDTQYFGPGTRLTVL.

This clonotype was detected only a few times. This rearrangement joins TRBV4-2 to TRBJ1-5; TRBD1 agrees at 8 bases. Trimming at V came to 3 bases and at J to 3 bases, leaving 4 bases not matched to a gene. Per germline, CDR1 LGHNA and CDR2 YNFKEQ. CDR3 length equals 15 residues. The CDR3 reads CASSHPDRDNQPQHF. CDR3 bases: TGTGCCAGCAGCCATCCGGACAGGGACAATCAGCCCCAGCATTTT.

This clonotype came up a few times. The genes are TRBV4-3 and TRBJ2-2; D gene uncertain. CDR1 is LGHNA and CDR2 is YSLEER in the germline V gene. Trimming removed 0 bases from V and 5 bases from J, with 10 bases in between. The CDR3 extends over 15 amino acids. The CDR3 nucleotides are TGCGCCAGCAGCCAAGATCGGACGAGAACCGGGGAGCTGTTTTTT. Translated: CASSQDRTRTGELFF.

The J gene is TRBJ2-1, the V gene TRBV6-1; no clear D. CDR3 length: 13 amino acids. Trimming took 5 bases from V and 9 from J, leaving 14 bases between them. Germline lookup yields CDR1 MNHNS and CDR2 SASEGT. CDR3 nucleotide sequence: TGTGCCAGCAGTACCCTCCGTAGGCGTGAGCAGTTCTTC. This translates into CASSTLRRREQFF.

Notes on this clonotype: At one of its ends the junction is not consistent with the germline gene, which may arise from a read error. The chain couples TRBV6-2 or TRBV6-3 to TRBJ2-1; TRBD2 might be the D (5 bases). Germline V lookup: CDR1 MNHEY, CDR2 SVGEGT. The CDR3 consists of 14 residues. CDR3 coding DNA: TGTGCCAGCAGTCACTCTAGGAGGAGCAATGAGCAGTTCTTC. It encodes CASSHSRRSNEQFF.

This clonotype was recorded a few times. The gene calls are TRBV2 and TRBJ1-5; 10 positions agree with TRBD1. Trimming at V came to 4 bases and at J to 5 bases, leaving 2 bases not matched to a gene. Germline loops: CDR1 SNHLY, CDR2 FYNNEI. CDR3 length: 14 residues. This CDR3 is CASSGGTGDQPQHF. Here the CDR3 DNA reads TGTGCCAGCAGTGGCGGGACAGGGGATCAGCCCCAGCATTTT. The whole variable domain, remainder taken from reference TRBV2 and TRBJ1-5, is EPEVTQTPSHQVTQMGQEVILRCVPISNHLYFYWYRQILGQKVEFLVSFYNNEISEKSEIFDDQFSVERPDGSNFTLKIRSTKLEDSAMYFCASSGGTGDQPQHFGDGTRLSIL.